This TCR beta chain was obtained from a study of identical twins. Study-level points and caveats: Out-of-frame alpha sequences common to twins exhibited a surplus of low generation probability.

TCRdb passed the 5' RACE reads through MiXCR, listing each CDR3 protein once. In the table there are around 530,000 distinct CDR3 sequences, about 16% of which are singletons. The CDR3 has 16 residues. CDR1 and CDR2 from the germline V gene are MNHNS and SASEGT. The trim removed 6 bases at V and 5 bases at J, leaving 9 bases unmatched. Points on this clonotype: Antigen: not known.

These same data were also listed under a study on yellow fever vaccine responses in identical twins.

Sequenced input: CD4+ T cells sorted from blood. V is TRBV6-1 and J is TRBJ2-2; 10 nucleotides align to TRBD2. This receptor was identified in a woman in her late teens or twenties in good health. This chain's CDR3 is CASRGAGGPETGELFF. Here the CDR3 DNA reads TGTGCCAGCAGGGGAGCGGGAGGGCCGGAAACCGGGGAGCTGTTTTTT.